The clone carrying this T cell receptor (beta chain) was counted once. This sample is part of a study of T cell changes during pregnancy in multiple sclerosis. Deletions cut 4 bases from V and 2 bases from J, with 12 bases between. The CDR3 extends over 15 amino acids. Germline CDR1 reads SEHNR; CDR2 reads FQNEAQ (reference sequence). This table comes from immunoSEQ multiplex PCR, and its TCRdb copy is limited to in-frame clones, with some not included. The sample includes about 130,000 clones, 96% of them seen just once. V and J are TRBV7-9 and TRBJ1-3; D perhaps matches TRBD1 (6 bases). The source was peripheral blood, collected after pregnancy. This TCR was recovered from a female donor with multiple sclerosis, enrolled in a pregnancy study. CDR3 amino acids: CASSSTGITGNTIYF. The CDR3 nucleotides read TGTGCCAGCAGCTCAACAGGGATTACTGGAAACACCATATATTTT.